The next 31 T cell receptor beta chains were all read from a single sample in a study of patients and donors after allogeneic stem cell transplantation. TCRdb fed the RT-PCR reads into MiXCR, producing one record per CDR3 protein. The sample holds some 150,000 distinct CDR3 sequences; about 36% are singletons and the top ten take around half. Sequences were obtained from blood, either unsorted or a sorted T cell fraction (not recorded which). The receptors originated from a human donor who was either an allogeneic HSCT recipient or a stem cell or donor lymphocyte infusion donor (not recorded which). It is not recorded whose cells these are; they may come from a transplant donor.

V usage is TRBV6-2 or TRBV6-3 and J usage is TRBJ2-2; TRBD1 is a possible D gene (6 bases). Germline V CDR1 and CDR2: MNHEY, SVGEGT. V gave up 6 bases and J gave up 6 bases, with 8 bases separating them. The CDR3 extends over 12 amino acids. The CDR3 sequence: CASSAGAGELFF. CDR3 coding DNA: TGTGCCAGCAGCGCAGGGGCCGGGGAGCTGTTTTTT.

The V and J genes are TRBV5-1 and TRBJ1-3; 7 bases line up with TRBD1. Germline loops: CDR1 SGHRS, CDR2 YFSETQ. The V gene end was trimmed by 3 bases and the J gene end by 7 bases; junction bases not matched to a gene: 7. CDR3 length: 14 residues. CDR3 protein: CASSSETGFNTIYF. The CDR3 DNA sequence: TGCGCCAGCAGCTCCGAGACAGGGTTCAACACCATATATTTT.

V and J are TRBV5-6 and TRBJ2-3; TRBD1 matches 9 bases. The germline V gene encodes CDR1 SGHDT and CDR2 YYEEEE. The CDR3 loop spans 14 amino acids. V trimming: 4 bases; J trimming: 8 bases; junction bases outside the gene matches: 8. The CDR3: CASSTGTGYLTQYF. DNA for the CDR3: TGTGCCAGCAGCACCGGGACAGGGTACCTTACGCAGTATTTT.

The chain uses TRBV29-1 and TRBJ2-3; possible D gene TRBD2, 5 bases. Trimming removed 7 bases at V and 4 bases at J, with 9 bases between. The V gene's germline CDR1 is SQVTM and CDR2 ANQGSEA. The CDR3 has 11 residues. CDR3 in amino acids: CSALLADTQYF. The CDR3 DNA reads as TGCAGCGCCCTACTAGCAGATACGCAGTATTTT.

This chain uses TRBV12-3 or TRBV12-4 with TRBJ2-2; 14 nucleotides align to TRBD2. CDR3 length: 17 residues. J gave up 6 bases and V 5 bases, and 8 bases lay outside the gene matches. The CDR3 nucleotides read TGTGCCAGCAGTCGCACCCTGGGACTAGCGGGGGCCGGGGAGCTGTTTTTT. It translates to CASSRTLGLAGAGELFF.

For the CDR3, the DNA is TGTGCCAGCACGGACAGGGGGTACCGGAACACTGAAGCTTTCTTT. Its protein is CASTDRGYRNTEAFF. The rearrangement links TRBV12-3 or TRBV12-4 to TRBJ1-1, with 10 bases identical to TRBD1. The CDR3 sequence is 15 residues long. Germline trimming cut 7 bases from V and 1 base from J; bases unmatched to any gene: 6.

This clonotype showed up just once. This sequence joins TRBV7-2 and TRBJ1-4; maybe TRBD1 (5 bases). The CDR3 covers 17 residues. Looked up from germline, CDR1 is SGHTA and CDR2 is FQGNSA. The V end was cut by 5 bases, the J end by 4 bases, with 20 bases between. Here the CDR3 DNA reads TGTGCCAGCAGCAGGGGCTCGAAGTGGGCTGTTAATGAAAAACTGTTTTTT. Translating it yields CASSRGSKWAVNEKLFF.

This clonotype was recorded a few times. The CDR3: CASSFFWEPMNTEAFF. The DNA of the CDR3 is TGTGCCAGCAGTTTTTTTTGGGAGCCGATGAACACTGAAGCTTTCTTT. The genes are TRBV12-3 or TRBV12-4 and TRBJ1-1; D is unclear. V lost 3 bases and J lost 0, with 14 bases in between. The length of the CDR3 is 16 residues.

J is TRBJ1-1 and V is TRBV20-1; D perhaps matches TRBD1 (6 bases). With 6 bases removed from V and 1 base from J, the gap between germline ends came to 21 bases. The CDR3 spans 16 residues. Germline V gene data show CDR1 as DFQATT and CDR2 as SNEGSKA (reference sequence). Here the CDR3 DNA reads TGCAGTGCCTCCCCCCGGCGGGGGCCGGGGAACACTGAAGCTTTCTTT. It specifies CSASPRRGPGNTEAFF.

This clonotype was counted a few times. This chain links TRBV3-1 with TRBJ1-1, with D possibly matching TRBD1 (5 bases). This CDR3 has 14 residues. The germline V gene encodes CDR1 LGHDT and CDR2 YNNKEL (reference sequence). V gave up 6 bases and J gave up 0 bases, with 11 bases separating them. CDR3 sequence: CASRQVLMNTEAFF. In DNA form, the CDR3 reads TGTGCCAGCAGACAGGTACTTATGAACACTGAAGCTTTCTTT.

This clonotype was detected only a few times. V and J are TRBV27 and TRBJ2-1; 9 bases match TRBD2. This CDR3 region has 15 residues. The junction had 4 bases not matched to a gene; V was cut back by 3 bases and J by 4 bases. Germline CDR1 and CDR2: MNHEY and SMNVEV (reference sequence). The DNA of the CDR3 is TGTGCCAGCAGTTTCGAGCGGGGGGTATACAATGAGCAGTTCTTC. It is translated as CASSFERGVYNEQFF.

This CDR3 reads CASSLAGGQFF. CDR3 in DNA: TGTGCCAGCAGTTTAGCGGGGGGGCAGTTCTTC. The chain is built from TRBV12-3 or TRBV12-4 and TRBJ2-1, with D maybe TRBD2 (6 bases). Between the trimmed V and J ends, which lost 0 bases and 12 bases, there was a span of 6 bases. The CDR3 covers 11 residues.

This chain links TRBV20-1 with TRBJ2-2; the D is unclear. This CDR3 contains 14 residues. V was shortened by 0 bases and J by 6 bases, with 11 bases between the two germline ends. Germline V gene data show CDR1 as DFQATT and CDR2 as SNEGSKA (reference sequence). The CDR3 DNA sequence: TGCAGTGCTAGAGATCTAGGTGGTCCCGGGGAGCTGTTTTTT. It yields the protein CSARDLGGPGELFF.

CDR3 sequence (DNA): TGTGCCAGCGCGGTCCTTGGGGGGTCTGGAAACACCATATATTTT. This encodes CASAVLGGSGNTIYF. This chain joins TRBV7-9 and TRBJ1-3, with D possibly being TRBD1 (5 bases). The V and J ends lost 8 bases and 1 base respectively, with 15 bases between them. This CDR3 region has 15 residues. CDR1 and CDR2 (germline): SEHNR, FQNEAQ (reference sequence). Supplemented by reference TRBV7-9 and TRBJ1-3, the full variable domain reads DTGVSQNPRHKITKRGQNVTFRCDPISEHNRLYWYRQTLGQGPEFLTYFQNEAQLEKSRLLSDRFSAERPKGSFSTLEIQRTEQGDSAMYLCASAVLGGSGNTIYFGEGSWLTVV.

CDR3 region: CASSSGGEQYF. The CDR3 coding sequence is TGTGCCAGCAGTTCAGGGGGAGAGCAGTACTTC. This sequence joins TRBV28 and TRBJ2-7; 7 bases are shared with TRBD1. The CDR3 totals 11 residues. The germline gives CDR1 MDHEN, CDR2 SYDVKM. Trimming took 4 bases from V and 7 from J; bases not matched to a gene: 1.

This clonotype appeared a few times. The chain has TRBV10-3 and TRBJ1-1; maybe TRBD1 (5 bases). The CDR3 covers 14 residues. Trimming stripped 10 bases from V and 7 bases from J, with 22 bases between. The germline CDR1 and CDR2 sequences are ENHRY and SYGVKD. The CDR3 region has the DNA TGTGCCACCAACACCGCGGGAGGGGAGAGTGAAGCTTTCTTT. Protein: CATNTAGGESEAFF.

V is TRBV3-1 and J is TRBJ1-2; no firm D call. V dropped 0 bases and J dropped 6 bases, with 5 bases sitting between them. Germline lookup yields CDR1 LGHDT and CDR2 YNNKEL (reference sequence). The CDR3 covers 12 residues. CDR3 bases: TGTGCCAGCAGCCAAGACTGGGATGGCTACACCTTC. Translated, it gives CASSQDWDGYTF.

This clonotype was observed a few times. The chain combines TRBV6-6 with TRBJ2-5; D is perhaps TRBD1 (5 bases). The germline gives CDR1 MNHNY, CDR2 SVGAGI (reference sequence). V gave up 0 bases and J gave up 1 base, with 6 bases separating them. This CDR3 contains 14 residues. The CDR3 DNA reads TGTGCCAGCAGTTACTCGACAGCCCAAGAGACCCAGTACTTC. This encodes CASSYSTAQETQYF.

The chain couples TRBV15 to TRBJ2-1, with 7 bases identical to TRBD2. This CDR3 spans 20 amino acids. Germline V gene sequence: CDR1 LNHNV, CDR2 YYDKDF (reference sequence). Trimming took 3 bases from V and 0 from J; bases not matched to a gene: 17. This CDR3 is CATSSPPASGFFSSYNEQFF. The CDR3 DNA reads TGTGCCACCAGCAGTCCCCCCGCTAGCGGATTTTTTAGCTCCTACAATGAGCAGTTCTTC. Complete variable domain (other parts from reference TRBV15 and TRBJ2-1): DAMVIQNPRYQVTQFGKPVTLSCSQTLNHNVMYWYQQKSSQAPKLLFHYYDKDFNNEADTPDNFQSRRPNTSFCFLDIRSPGLGDTAMYLCATSSPPASGFFSSYNEQFFGPGTRLTVL.

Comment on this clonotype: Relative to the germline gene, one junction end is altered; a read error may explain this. The CDR3 DNA is TGTGCCAGCAGTGAGTGGACTAGCGTAACAGACACGCAGTATTTT. Protein sequence: CASSEWTSVTDTQYF. J is TRBJ2-3 and V is TRBV2; TRBD2 matches 9 bases. The CDR3 totals 15 residues. Germline-derived CDR1 and CDR2 are SNHLY and FYNNEI.

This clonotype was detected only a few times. The CDR3 DNA reads TGCGCCAGCAGCCCCTTGGGGGACAGGGTTTTGGAAGAGCAGTTCTTC. Encoded protein: CASSPLGDRVLEEQFF. The chain employs TRBV5-1 and TRBJ2-1, with 9 bases identical to TRBD1. The V gene end was trimmed by 4 bases and the J gene end by 10 bases; junction bases not matched to a gene: 15. Germline-derived CDR1 and CDR2 are SGHRS and YFSETQ. The CDR3 loop spans 16 amino acids.

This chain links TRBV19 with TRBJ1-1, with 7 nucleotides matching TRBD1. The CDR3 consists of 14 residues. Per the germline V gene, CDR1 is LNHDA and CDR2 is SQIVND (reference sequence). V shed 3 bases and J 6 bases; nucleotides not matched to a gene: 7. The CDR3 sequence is CASSMGQSVAEAFF. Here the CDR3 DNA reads TGTGCCAGTAGTATGGGACAGTCGGTCGCTGAAGCTTTCTTT.

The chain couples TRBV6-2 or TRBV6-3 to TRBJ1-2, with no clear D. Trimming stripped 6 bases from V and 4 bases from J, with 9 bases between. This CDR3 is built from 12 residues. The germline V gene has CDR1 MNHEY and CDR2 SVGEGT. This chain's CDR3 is CASRRARYGYTF. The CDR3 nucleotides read TGTGCCAGCAGACGGGCCCGCTATGGCTACACCTTC.

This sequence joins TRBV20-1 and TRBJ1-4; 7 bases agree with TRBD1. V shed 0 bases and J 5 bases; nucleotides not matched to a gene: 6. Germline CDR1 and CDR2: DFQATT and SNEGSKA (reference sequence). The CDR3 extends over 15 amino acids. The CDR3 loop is CSARDRQGVNEKLFF. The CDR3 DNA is TGCAGTGCTAGAGACCGACAGGGAGTAAATGAAAAACTGTTTTTT.

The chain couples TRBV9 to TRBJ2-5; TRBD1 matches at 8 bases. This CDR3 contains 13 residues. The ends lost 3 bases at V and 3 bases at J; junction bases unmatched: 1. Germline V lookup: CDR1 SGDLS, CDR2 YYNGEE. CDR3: CASSGTGKETQYF. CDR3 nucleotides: TGTGCCAGCAGCGGGACAGGGAAAGAGACCCAGTACTTC. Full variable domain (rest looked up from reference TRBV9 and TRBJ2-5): DSGVTQTPKHLITATGQRVTLRCSPRSGDLSVYWYQQSLDQGLQFLIQYYNGEERAKGNILERFSAQQFPDLHSELNLSSLELGDSALYFCASSGTGKETQYFGPGTRLLVL.

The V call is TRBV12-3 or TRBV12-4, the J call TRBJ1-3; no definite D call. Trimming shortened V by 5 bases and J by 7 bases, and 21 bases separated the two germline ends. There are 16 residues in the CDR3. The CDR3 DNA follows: TGTGCCAGCAGTATACCCTTGATGCGGTTGGGCAACACCATATATTTT. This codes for CASSIPLMRLGNTIYF.

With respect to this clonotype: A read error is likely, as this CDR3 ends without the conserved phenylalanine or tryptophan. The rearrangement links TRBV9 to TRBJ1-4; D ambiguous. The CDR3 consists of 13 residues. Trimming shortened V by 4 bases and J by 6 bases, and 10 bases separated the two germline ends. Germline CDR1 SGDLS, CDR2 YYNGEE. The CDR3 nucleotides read TGTGCCAGCAGCCTTTCCGGGGATGAAAAACTGTTTTTG. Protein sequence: CASSLSGDEKLFL.

The CDR3 bases are TGTGCCAGCAGGGGGACAGGGGAGCATGAGCAGTTCTTC. Protein sequence: CASRGTGEHEQFF. V and J are TRBV6-2 or TRBV6-3 and TRBJ2-1; 10 bases are shared with TRBD1. The CDR3 is 13 residues long. The V gene's germline CDR1 is MNHEY and CDR2 SVGEGT. The V segment lost 6 bases and the J segment 8 bases; nucleotides outside the gene matches: 4.

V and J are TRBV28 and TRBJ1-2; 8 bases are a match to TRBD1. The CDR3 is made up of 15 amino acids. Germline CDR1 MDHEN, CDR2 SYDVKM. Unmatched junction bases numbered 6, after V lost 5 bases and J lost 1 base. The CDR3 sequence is CASSPRTGFNYGYTF. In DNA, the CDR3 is TGTGCCAGCAGTCCCCGGACAGGGTTTAACTATGGCTACACCTTC.

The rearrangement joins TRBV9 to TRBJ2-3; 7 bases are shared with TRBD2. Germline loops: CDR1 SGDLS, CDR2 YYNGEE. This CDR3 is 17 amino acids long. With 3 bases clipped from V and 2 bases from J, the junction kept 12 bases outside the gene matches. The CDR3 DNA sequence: TGTGCCAGCAGCGGACTAAAAGCGGGAAAGAACACAGATACGCAGTATTTT. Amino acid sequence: CASSGLKAGKNTDTQYF.

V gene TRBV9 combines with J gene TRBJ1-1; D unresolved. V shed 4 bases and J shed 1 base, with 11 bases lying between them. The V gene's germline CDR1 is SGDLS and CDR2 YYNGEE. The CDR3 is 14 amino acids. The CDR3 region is CASSPGWGNTEAFF. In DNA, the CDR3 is TGTGCCAGCAGCCCGGGCTGGGGGAACACTGAAGCTTTCTTT.